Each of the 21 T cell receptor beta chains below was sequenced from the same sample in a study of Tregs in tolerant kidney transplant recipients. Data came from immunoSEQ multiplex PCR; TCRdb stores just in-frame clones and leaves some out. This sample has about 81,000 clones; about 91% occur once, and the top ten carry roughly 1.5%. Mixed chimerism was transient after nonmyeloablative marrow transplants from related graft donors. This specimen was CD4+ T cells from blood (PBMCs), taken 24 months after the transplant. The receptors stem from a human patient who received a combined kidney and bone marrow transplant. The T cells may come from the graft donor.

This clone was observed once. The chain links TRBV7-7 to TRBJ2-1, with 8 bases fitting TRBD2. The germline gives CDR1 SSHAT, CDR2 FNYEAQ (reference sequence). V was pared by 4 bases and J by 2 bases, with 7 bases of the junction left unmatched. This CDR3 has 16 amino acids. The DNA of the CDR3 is TGTGCCAGCAGCTCAAGGACGGGGGGGACCTACAATGAGCAGTTCTTC. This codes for CASSSRTGGTYNEQFF.

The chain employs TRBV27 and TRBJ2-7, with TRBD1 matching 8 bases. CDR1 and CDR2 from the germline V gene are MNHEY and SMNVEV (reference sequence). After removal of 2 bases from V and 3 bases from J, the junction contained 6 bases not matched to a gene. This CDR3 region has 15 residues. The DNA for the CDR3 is TGTGCCAGCAGTTTAGCCGGGACAGGCTTCTACGAGCAGTACTTC. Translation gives CASSLAGTGFYEQYF.

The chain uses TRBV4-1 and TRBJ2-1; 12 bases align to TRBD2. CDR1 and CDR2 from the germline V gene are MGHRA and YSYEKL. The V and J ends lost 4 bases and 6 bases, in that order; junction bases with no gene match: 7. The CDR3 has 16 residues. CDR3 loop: CASSLSTSGGLNEQFF. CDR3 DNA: TGCGCCAGCAGCCTGTCGACTAGCGGGGGTCTCAATGAGCAGTTCTTC.

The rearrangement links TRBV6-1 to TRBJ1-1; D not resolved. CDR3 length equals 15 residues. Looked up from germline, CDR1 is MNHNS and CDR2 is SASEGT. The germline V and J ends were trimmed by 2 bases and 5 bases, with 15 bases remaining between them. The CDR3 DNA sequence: TGTGCCAGCAGTGAAAAGGTATCGGGGAAAACTGAAGCTTTCTTT. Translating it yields CASSEKVSGKTEAFF.

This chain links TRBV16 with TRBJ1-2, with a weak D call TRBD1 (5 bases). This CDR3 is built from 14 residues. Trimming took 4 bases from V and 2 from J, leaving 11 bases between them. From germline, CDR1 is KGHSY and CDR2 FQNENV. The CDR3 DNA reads TGTGCCAGCAGCCCTTTAGACAGAAACTATGGCTACACCTTC. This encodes CASSPLDRNYGYTF.

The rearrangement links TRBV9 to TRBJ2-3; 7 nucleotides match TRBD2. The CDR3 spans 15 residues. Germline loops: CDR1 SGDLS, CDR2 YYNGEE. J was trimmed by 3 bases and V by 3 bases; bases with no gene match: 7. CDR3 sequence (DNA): TGTGCCAGCAGCGACCCTCCCGGGGGGACAGATACGCAGTATTTT. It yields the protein CASSDPPGGTDTQYF.

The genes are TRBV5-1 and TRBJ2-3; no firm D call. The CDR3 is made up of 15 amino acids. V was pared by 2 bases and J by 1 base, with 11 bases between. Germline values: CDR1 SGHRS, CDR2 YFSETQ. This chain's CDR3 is CASSLDKLRTDTQYF. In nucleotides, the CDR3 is TGCGCCAGCAGCTTAGACAAGCTACGCACAGATACGCAGTATTTT.

CDR3: CASSLRLRGNEKLFF. The CDR3 bases are TGTGCCAGCAGCTTGAGACTCAGGGGTAATGAAAAACTGTTTTTT. The gene calls are TRBV7-9 and TRBJ1-4, with TRBD1 as a possible D gene (6 bases). The CDR3 contains 15 residues. CDR1 SEHNR and CDR2 FQNEAQ come from the germline V gene (reference sequence). V lost 3 bases, J lost 4 bases, and 12 bases lay in between.

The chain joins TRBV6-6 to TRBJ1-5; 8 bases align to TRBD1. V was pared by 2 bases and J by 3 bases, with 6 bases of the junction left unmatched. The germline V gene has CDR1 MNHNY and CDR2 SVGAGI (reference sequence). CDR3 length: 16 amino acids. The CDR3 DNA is TGTGCCAGCAGTTACCCAGACAGGGGCGACAATCAGCCCCAGCATTTT. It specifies CASSYPDRGDNQPQHF.

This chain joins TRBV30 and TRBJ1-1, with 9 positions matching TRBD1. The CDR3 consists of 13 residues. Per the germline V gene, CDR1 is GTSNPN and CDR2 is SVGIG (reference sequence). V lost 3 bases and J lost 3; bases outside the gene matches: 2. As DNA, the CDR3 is TGTGCCTGGAGACAGGGGGCGGACACTGAAGCTTTCTTT. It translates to CAWRQGADTEAFF.

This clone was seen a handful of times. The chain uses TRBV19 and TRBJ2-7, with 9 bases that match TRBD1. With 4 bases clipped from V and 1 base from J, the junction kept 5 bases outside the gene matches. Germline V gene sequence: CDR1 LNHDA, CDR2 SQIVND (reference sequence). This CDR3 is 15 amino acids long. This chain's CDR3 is CASSNRDRASYEQYF. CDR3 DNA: TGTGCCAGTAGTAACCGGGACAGGGCTTCCTACGAGCAGTACTTC.

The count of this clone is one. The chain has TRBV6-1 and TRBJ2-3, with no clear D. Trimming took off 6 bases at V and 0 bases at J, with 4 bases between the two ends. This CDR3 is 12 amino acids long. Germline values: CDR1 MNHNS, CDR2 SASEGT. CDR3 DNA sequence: TGTGCCAGCAGAGCTAGCACAGATACGCAGTATTTT. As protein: CASRASTDTQYF.

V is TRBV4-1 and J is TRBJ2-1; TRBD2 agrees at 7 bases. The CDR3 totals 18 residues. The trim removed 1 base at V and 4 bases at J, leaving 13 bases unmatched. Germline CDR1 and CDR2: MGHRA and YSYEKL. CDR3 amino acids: CASSQGLLQRGDYNEQFF. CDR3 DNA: TGCGCCAGCAGCCAAGGTCTCCTCCAGCGGGGAGATTACAATGAGCAGTTCTTC.

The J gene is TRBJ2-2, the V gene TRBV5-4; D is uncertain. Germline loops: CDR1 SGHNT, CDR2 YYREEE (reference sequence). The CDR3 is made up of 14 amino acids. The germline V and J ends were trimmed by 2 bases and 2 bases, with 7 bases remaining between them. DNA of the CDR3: TGTGCCAGCAGCTTCGGAGTAAACACCGGGGAGCTGTTTTTT. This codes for CASSFGVNTGELFF.

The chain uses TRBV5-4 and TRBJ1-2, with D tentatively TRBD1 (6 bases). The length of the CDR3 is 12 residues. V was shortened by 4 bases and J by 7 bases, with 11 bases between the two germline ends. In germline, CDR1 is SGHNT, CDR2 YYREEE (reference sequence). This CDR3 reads CASSPGVGGYTF. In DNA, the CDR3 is TGTGCCAGCAGCCCAGGGGTGGGTGGCTACACCTTC.

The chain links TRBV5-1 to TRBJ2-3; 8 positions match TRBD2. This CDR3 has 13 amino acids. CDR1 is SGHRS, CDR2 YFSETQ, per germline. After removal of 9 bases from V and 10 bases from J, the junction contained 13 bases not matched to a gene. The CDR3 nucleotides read TGCGCCACGACGATTGGGGCGGGAGGTCCGCAGTATTTT. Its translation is CATTIGAGGPQYF.

The chain's CDR3 is CASSYTGSTDTQYF. CDR3 coding DNA: TGTGCCAGCAGTTATACAGGGAGCACAGATACGCAGTATTTT. The rearrangement links TRBV6-5 to TRBJ2-3; D may be TRBD1 (6 bases). Germline loops: CDR1 MNHEY, CDR2 SVGAGI. V gave up 3 bases and J gave up 0 bases, with 7 bases separating them. The CDR3 consists of 14 residues.

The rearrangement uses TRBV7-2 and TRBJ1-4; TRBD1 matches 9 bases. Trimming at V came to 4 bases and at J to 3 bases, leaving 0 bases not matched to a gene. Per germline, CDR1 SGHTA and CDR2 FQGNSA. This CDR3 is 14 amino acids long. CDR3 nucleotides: TGTGCCAGCAGCTGGGACAGGGCTAATGAAAAACTGTTTTTT. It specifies CASSWDRANEKLFF.

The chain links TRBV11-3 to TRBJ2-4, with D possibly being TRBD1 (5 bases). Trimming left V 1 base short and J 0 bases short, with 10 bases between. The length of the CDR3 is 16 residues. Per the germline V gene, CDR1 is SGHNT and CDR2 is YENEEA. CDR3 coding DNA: TGTGCCAGCAGCTTAGCCCAGGGCCTAGCCAAAAACATTCAGTACTTC. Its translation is CASSLAQGLAKNIQYF.

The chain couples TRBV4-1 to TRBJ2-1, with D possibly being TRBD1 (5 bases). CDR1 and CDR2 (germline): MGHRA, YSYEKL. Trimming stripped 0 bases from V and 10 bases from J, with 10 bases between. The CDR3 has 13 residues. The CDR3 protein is CASSQDVDREQFF. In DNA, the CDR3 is TGCGCCAGCAGCCAAGACGTAGACAGAGAGCAGTTCTTC.

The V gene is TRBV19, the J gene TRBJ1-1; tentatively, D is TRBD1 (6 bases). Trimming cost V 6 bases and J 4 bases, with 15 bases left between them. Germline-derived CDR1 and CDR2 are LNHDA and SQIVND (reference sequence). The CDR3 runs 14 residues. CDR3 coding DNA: TGTGCCAGTAGAACAGGGAGAGGAGGCACTGAAGCTTTCTTT. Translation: CASRTGRGGTEAFF.